Shown below are 5 T cell receptor beta chains from a single sample sequenced in a study of T and B cells in COVID-19 patients. Each TRB amplification used about 250-550 ng of genomic DNA from blood. Multiplex PCR with BIOMED2 TRB-A/B primer pools amplified TRB rearrangements. TCRdb independently ran MiXCR on the multiplex PCR reads; one entry per CDR3 protein. The sample includes about 7,200 distinct CDR3 sequences, more than 25% seen only once; the top ten take about 24%. Material for sequencing was blood. The origin of the receptors is a human donor who had recovered from COVID-19.

The V and J genes are TRBV12-3 or TRBV12-4 and TRBJ1-4; D may be TRBD1 (5 bases). The CDR3 length is 11 residues. V was cut by 11 bases and J by 11 bases, with 15 bases left in between. The CDR3 sequence is CASRTGQKLFF. The CDR3 DNA is TGTGCCTCCCGGACGGGGCAGAAACTGTTTTTT.

This clonotype is categorized as medium-sized. This rearrangement joins TRBV27 to TRBJ2-3, with a possible D match to TRBD2 (6 bases). This CDR3 has 16 residues. V was cut by 2 bases and J by 2 bases, with 14 bases left in between. The germline V gene encodes CDR1 MNHEY and CDR2 SMNVEV (reference sequence). The CDR3 region is CASSLDAGPTTDTQYF. CDR3 nucleotide sequence: TGTGCCAGCAGTTTAGATGCGGGGCCGACCACAGATACGCAGTATTTT.

This chain links TRBV11-2 with TRBJ2-7; TRBD2 is a possible D gene (5 bases). From germline, CDR1 is SGHAT and CDR2 FQNNGV. Deletions cut 0 bases from V and 5 bases from J, with 14 bases between. This CDR3 spans 15 amino acids. The CDR3 loop is CASSLDLKGGHEQYV. In DNA form, the CDR3 reads TGTGCCAGCAGCTTAGATCTAAAAGGAGGTCACGAGCAGTACGTC.

Sample share makes this clonotype medium-sized (0.01 to 0.1%). J is TRBJ2-3 and V is TRBV19; 13 nucleotides align to TRBD2. Germline values: CDR1 LNHDA, CDR2 SQIVND (reference sequence). J lost 2 bases, V lost 3 bases, and 2 bases had no gene match. The CDR3 runs to 16 residues. The CDR3 sequence is CASSIGLAGATDTQYF. The DNA for the CDR3 is TGTGCCAGTAGTATCGGACTAGCGGGGGCCACAGATACGCAGTATTTT.

The V gene is TRBV6-2 or TRBV6-3, the J gene TRBJ2-7; TRBD1 might be the D (5 bases). The V end lost 4 bases, the J end lost 9 bases, and 19 bases lay between the germline ends. The CDR3 runs 14 residues. Germline-derived CDR1 and CDR2 are MNHEY and SVGEGT. DNA for the CDR3: TGTGCCAGCAGTTTGGACACAGGTTTTCCGGGGCAGTACTTC. As protein: CASSLDTGFPGQYF.